This T cell receptor (beta chain) was profiled in a study of T cells in Graves' hyperthyroidism and ophthalmopathy. Study observations and caveats: Among clonotypes expanded in thyroid above 0.001, most were also found in blood. The model foresaw ophthalmopathy a median around 6 months prior to onset.

This clonotype was detected many times. Its specificity is not known. Amplified regions were TCR beta CDR3 sequences from RNA transcripts. First-round RT-PCR targeting the TCR CDR3 was performed with the HTBI primer set. MiXCR, run by TCRdb on the multiplex PCR reads, gives a single entry per CDR3 protein. The profile covers 480,000 or so distinct CDR3 sequences, with around 50% appearing a single time and 44% taken by the ten largest. The source of this sequence is an adult woman with Graves' disease, either hyperthyroidism or ophthalmopathy (not recorded which). Sequencing was carried out using peripheral blood or thyroid tissue (not recorded which).

For the CDR3, the DNA is TGTGCCAGCAGCTACTCCGGGACTAGCGGCTACGAGCAGTACTTC. Protein product: CASSYSGTSGYEQYF. The chain combines TRBV7-2 with TRBJ2-7; 11 bases are a match to TRBD2. Unmatched junction bases numbered 5, after V lost 4 bases and J lost 3 bases. CDR1 is SGHTA and CDR2 is FQGNSA in the germline V gene. The CDR3 is 15 amino acids. Based on the CDR3 plus reference TRBV7-2 and TRBJ2-7, the full variable domain is GAGVSQSPSNKVTEKGKDVELRCDPISGHTALYWYRQSLGQGLEFLIYFQGNSAPDKSGLPSDRFSAERTGGSVSTLTIQRTQQEDSAVYLCASSYSGTSGYEQYFGPGTRLTVT.